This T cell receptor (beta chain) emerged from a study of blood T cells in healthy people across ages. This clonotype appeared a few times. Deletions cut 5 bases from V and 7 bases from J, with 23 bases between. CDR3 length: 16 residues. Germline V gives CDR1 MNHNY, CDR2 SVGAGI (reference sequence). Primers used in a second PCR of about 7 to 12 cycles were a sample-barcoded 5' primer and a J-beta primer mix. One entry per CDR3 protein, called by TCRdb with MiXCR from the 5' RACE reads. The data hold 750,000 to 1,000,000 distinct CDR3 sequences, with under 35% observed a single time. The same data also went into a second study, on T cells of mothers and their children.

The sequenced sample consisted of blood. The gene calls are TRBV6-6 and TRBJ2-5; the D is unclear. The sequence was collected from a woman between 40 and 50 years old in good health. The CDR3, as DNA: TGTGCCAGCAGTGATGTCGGTCGCGATTCCATGGGGACCCAGTACTTC. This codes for CASSDVGRDSMGTQYF.